There are many counts of the clone carrying this T cell receptor beta chain. This CDR3 is built from 17 residues. V lost 2 bases and J lost 2, with 13 bases in between. Germline V CDR1 and CDR2: SGHAT, FQNNGV. Assay: immunoSEQ multiplex PCR; the TCRdb copy retains only in-frame clones and omits some. The sample lists fewer than 350,000 clones; about 87% were seen once. This sample is drawn from a study of blood T cell repertoires in COVID-19. The sample comprised PBMCs or T cells enriched from blood (not recorded which). The chain couples TRBV11-2 to TRBJ2-6; the D gene is possibly TRBD1 (5 bases). The receptor was derived from a woman aged 25 to 39 with acute COVID-19. CDR3 region: CASSLQGSKAGANVLTF. The DNA of the CDR3 is TGTGCCAGCAGCTTACAGGGCTCAAAGGCTGGGGCCAACGTCCTGACTTTC. The full variable domain, in which reference TRBV11-2 and TRBJ2-6 provide the parts outside the CDR3, is EAGVAQSPRYKIIEKRQSVAFWCNPISGHATLYWYQQILGQGPKLLIQFQNNGVVDDSQLPKDRFSAERLKGVDSTLKIQPAKLEDSAVYLCASSLQGSKAGANVLTFGAGSRLTVL.